This TCR beta chain was sequenced during a study of CD8 T cells in Susac syndrome. Random hexamers were used to reverse transcribe the RNA input (about 0.5 to 1 ug). Amplification of TCR beta CDR3 was carried out by immunoSEQ multiplex PCR, which covered 54 Vbeta and 13 Jbeta segments. Each CDR3 protein gets one entry after TCRdb re-called the immunoSEQ multiplex PCR reads with MiXCR. Of about 300,000 distinct CDR3 sequences listed, about 89% are singletons. The germline V gene encodes CDR1 SGHTA and CDR2 FQGTGA. Trimming shortened V by 0 bases and J by 3 bases, and 9 bases separated the two germline ends. The CDR3 length is 14 residues. The sequenced target, TCR beta, came from blood CD8+ and CD4+ T cells.

The receptor was isolated from a human donor with multiple sclerosis. V is TRBV7-3 and J is TRBJ2-7; possibly TRBD1 for D (6 bases). The sequenced material came from CD8+ T cells from PBMCs. In nucleotides, the CDR3 is TGTGCCAGCAGCTTAACTACAGGGAACTACGAGCAGTACTTC. Its protein product is CASSLTTGNYEQYF.